This TCR beta chain was observed in a study of CD8+ T cells in alopecia areata. The study's findings and limits: Scalp clonality decreased significantly with tofacitinib, and so did expanded CD8+ clones among the top 100.

The authors extracted RNA and reverse transcribed it into cDNA as the sequencing template. Profiling relied on immunoSEQ multiplex PCR, and the TCRdb table lists in-frame clones only, not all of them. There are around 60,000 clones in the sample; roughly 46% occur only once, and roughly 21% lies in the top ten. A word on this clone: Its antigen is unknown.

The treatment was: oral pan-JAK inhibitor, 5-10 mg twice daily. The investigators collected lesional scalp punch biopsies and peripheral blood from alopecia areata patients. The CDR3 is made up of 16 amino acids. Between the trimmed V and J ends, which lost 1 base and 1 base, there was a span of 13 bases. The germline gives CDR1 SGHVS, CDR2 FNYEAQ. Material: CD8+ T cells sorted from blood, obtained around week 36, from a patient treated with tofacitinib. The chain carries TRBV7-6 and TRBJ2-5; tentatively, D is TRBD1 (5 bases). The receptor's source is a human donor with alopecia areata. The CDR3 DNA sequence: TGTGCCAGCAGCTTAGAGTCAGGGTACTCCCAAGAGACCCAGTACTTC. Its translation: CASSLESGYSQETQYF.